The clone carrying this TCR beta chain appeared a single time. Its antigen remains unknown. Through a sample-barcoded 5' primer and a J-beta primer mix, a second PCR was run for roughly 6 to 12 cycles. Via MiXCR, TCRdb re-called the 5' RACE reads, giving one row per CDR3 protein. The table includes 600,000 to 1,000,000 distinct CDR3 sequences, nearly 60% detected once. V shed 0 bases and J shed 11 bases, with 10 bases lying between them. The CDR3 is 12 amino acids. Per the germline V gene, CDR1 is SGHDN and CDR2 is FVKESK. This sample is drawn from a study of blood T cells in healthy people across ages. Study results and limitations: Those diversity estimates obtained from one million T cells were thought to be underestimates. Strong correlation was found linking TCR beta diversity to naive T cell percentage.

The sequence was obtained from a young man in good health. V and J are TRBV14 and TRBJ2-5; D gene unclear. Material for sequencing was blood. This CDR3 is CASSQERVKQYF. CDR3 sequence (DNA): TGTGCCAGCAGCCAAGAAAGGGTTAAGCAGTACTTC.